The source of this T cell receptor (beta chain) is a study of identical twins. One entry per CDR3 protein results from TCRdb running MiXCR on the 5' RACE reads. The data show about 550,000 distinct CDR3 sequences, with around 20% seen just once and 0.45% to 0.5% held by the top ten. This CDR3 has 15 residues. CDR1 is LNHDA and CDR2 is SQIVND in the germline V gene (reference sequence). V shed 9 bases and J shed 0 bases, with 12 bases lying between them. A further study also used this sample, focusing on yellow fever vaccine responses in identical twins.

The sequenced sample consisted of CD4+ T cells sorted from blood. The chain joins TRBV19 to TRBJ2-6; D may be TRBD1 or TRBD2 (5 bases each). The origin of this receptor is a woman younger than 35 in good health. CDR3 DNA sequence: TGTGCCAGCTGGGACCATTACTCTGGGGCCAACGTCCTGACTTTC. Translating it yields CASWDHYSGANVLTF.